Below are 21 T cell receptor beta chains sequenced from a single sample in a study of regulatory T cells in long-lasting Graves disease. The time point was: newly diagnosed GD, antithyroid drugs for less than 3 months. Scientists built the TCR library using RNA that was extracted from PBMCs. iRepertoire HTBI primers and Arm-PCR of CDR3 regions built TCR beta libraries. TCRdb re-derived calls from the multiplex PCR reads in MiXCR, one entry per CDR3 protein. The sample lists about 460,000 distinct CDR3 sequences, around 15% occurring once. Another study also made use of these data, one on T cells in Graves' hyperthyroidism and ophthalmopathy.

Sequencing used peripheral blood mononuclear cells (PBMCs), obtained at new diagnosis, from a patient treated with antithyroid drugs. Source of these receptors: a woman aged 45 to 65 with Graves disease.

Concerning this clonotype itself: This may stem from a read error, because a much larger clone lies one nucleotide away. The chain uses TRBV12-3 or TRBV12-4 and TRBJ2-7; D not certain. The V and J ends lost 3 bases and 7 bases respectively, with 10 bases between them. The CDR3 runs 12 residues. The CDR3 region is CASSFLAGEQYF. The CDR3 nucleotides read TGTGCCAGCAGTTTTTTAGCTGGTGAGCAGTACTTC.

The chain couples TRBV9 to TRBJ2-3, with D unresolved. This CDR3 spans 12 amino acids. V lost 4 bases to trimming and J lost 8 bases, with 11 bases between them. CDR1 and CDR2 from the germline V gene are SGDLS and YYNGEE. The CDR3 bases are TGTGCCAGCAGCTACGGCTCCGGTACGCAGTATTTT. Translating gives CASSYGSGTQYF.

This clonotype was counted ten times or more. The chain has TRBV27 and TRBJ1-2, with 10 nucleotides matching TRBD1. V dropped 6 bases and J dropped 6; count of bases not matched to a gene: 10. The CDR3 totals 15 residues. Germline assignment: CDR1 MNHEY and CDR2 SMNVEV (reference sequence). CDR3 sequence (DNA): TGTGCCAGCAGCACCGGGACAGGGGACGGGAATGGCTACACCTTC. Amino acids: CASSTGTGDGNGYTF.

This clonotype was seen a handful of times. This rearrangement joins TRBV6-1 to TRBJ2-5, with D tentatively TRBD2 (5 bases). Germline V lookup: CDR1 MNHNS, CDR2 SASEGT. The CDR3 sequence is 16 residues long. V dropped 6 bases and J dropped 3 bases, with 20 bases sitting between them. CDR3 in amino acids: CASSPPPEVGEETQYF. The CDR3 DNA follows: TGTGCCAGCAGCCCCCCTCCGGAGGTCGGGGAAGAGACCCAGTACTTC.

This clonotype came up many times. The CDR3 bases are TGTGCCAGCAGCCAGACTACTTACGAGCAGTACTTC. Protein: CASSQTTYEQYF. The chain has TRBV14 and TRBJ2-7, with a possible D match to TRBD2 (5 bases). CDR1 and CDR2 (germline): SGHDN, FVKESK. CDR3 length: 12 amino acids. Between the trimmed V and J ends, which lost 3 bases and 4 bases, there was a span of 7 bases.

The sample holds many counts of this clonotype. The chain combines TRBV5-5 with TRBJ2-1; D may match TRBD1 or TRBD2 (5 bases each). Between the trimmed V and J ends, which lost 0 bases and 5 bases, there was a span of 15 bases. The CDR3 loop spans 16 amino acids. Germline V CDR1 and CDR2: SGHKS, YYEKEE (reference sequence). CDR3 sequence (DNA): TGTGCCAGCAGCTTGGTGGGGACCCTAGGGGACAATGAGCAGTTCTTC. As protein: CASSLVGTLGDNEQFF.

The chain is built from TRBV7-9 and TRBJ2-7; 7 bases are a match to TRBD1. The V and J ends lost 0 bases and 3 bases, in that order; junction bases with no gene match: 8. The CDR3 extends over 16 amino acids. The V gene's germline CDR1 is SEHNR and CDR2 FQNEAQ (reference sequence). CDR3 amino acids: CASSLAPGTDFYEQYF. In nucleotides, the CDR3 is TGTGCCAGCAGCTTAGCCCCAGGGACAGATTTCTACGAGCAGTACTTC.

The DNA for the CDR3 is TGTGCCAGCAGGCCCGGACAGGACGAAAACATTCAGTACTTC. Its translation is CASRPGQDENIQYF. The chain combines TRBV6-1 with TRBJ2-4, with TRBD1 identical over 7 bases. Trimming cost V 6 bases and J 5 bases; bases outside gene matches: 7. The CDR3 sequence is 14 residues long. Germline V gene lookup returns CDR1 MNHNS and CDR2 SASEGT.

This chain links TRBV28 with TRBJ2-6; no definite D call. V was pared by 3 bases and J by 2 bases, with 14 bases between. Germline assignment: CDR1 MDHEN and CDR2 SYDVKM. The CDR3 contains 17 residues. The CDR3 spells CASSLPGHQAGANVLTF. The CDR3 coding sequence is TGTGCCAGCAGTTTGCCTGGCCACCAAGCTGGGGCCAACGTCCTGACTTTC.

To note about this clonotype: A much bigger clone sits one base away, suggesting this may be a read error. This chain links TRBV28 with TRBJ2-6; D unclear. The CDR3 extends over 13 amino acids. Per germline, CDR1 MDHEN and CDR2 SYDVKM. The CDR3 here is CAGSLPGANVLTF. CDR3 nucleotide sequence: TGTGCCGGCAGTTTGCCTGGGGCCAACGTCCTGACTTTC.

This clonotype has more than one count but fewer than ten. The CDR3 reads CASSPDRVGGTDTQYF. The CDR3, as DNA: TGTGCCAGTAGTCCGGACAGGGTTGGTGGCACAGATACGCAGTATTTT. The chain recombines TRBV19 with TRBJ2-3, with 8 bases that match TRBD1. The CDR3 extends over 16 amino acids. The V segment lost 5 bases and the J segment 1 base; nucleotides outside the gene matches: 8. Germline CDR1 reads LNHDA; CDR2 reads SQIVND (reference sequence).

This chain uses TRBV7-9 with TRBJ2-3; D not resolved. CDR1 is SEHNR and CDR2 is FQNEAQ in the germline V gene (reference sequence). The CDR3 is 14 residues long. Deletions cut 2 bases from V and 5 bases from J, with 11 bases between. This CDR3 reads CASSLKGTGDTQYF. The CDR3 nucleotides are TGTGCCAGCAGCTTAAAAGGCACGGGAGATACGCAGTATTTT.

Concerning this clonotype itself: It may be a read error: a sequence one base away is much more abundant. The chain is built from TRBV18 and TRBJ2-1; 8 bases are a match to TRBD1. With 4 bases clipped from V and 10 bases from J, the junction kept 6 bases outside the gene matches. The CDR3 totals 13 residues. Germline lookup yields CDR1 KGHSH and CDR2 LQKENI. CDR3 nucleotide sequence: TGTGCCAGCTCACGGGACAGGTCAGTGGAGCAGTTCTTC. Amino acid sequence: CASSRDRSVEQFF.

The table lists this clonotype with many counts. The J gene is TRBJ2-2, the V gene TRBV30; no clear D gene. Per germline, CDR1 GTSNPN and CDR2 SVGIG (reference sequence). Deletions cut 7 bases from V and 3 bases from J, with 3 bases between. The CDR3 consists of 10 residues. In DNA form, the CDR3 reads TGTGCCTACCACACCGGGGAGCTGTTTTTT. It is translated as CAYHTGELFF.

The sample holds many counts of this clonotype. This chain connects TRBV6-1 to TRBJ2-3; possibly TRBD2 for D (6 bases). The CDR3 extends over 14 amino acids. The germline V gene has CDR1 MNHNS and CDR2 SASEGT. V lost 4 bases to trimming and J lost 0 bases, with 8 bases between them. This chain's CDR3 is CASSGGTSTDTQYF. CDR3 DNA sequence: TGTGCCAGCAGTGGGGGGACTAGCACAGATACGCAGTATTTT.

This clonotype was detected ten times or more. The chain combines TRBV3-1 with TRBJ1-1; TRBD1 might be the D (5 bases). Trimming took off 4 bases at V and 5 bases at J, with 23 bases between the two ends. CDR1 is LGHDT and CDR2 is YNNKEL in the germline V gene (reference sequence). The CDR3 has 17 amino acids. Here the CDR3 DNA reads TGTGCCAGCAGCCCCATGGGGCAGGGACTCTCCAGGACTGAAGCTTTCTTT. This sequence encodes CASSPMGQGLSRTEAFF.

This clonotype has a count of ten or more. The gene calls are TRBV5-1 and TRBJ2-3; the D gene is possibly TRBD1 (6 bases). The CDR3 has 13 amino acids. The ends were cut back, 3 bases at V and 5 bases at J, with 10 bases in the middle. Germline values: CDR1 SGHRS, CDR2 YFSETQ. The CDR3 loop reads CASSWTRGDTQYF. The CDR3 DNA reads TGCGCCAGCAGCTGGACCAGGGGAGATACGCAGTATTTT.

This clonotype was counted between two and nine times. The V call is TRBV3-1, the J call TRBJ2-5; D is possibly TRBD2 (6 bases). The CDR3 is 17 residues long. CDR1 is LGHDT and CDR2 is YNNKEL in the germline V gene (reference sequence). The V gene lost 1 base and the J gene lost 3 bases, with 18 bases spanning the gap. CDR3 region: CASSQVVLAVRKETQYF. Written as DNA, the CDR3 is TGTGCCAGCAGCCAAGTGGTATTAGCGGTTCGGAAAGAGACCCAGTACTTC.

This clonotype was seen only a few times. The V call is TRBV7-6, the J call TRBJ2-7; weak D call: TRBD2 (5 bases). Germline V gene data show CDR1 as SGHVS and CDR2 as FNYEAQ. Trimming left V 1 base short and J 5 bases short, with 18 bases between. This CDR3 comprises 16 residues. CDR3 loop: CASSLGTGIPPHEQYF. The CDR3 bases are TGTGCCAGCAGCTTAGGAACCGGGATCCCACCCCACGAGCAGTACTTC.

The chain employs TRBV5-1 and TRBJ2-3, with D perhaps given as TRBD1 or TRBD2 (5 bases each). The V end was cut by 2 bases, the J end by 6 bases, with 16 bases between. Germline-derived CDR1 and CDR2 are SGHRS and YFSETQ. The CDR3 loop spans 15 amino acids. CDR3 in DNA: TGCGCCAGCAGCTTTCAACAGGATTGGGGGGATACGCAGTATTTT. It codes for CASSFQQDWGDTQYF.

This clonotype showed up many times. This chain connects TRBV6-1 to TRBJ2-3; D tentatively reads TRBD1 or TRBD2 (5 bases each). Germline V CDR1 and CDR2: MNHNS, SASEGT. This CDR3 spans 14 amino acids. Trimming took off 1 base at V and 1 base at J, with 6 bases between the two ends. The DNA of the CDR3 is TGTGCCAGCAGTGAAGTGGGGGGCACAGATACGCAGTATTTT. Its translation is CASSEVGGTDTQYF.